This T cell receptor beta chain is from a study of brain T cells in children with intractable seizures. Study results and limitations: Absence of clones before surgery may stem from lower sequencing depth. HCMV serostatus was not known, and viral specificity came from CDR3 similarity only.

V lost 3 bases, J lost 0 bases, and 7 bases stayed unmatched. The CDR3 is 17 amino acids. Germline CDR1 LNHDA, CDR2 SQIVND (reference sequence). Pre-surgery treatment included at least one anti-epileptic drug. Of note for this clone: Antigen: not known.

TCRdb's table, derived via immunoSEQ multiplex PCR, lists solely in-frame clones and lacks some. The sample has tens of thousands of clones, around 93% seen once; the top ten hold approximately 1.5%. The V and J genes are TRBV19 and TRBJ2-7, with TRBD2 matching over 11 bases. The receptor was derived from a boy in the first two years of life with tuberous sclerosis and intractable seizures. Here the sequenced sample was peripheral blood, taken at surgery. In nucleotides, the CDR3 is TGTGCCAGTAGTATCAAGACTAGCGGGACCGTCTCCTACGAGCAGTACTTC. Translation: CASSIKTSGTVSYEQYF. The whole variable domain, remainder taken from reference TRBV19 and TRBJ2-7, is DGGITQSPKYLFRKEGQNVTLSCEQNLNHDAMYWYRQDPGQGLRLIYYSQIVNDFQKGDIAEGYSVSREKKESFPLTVTSAQKNPTAFYLCASSIKTSGTVSYEQYFGPGTRLTVT.